This passage covers 2 T cell receptor beta chains from one sample sequenced in a study of CD8 T cells in ankylosing spondylitis. A single record per CDR3 protein comes from TCRdb applying MiXCR to the 5' RACE reads. This table has 150,000 or so distinct CDR3 sequences, around 17% appearing once. The material sequenced was blood, either unsorted or a sorted T cell fraction (not recorded which). The receptors were gathered from a male donor with ankylosing spondylitis or in good health (not recorded which).

This clonotype has a count of ten or more. This chain links TRBV5-1 with TRBJ2-3; TRBD2 agrees at 12 bases. Germline assignment: CDR1 SGHRS and CDR2 YFSETQ. Trimming removed 9 bases from V and 5 bases from J; junction bases left unmatched: 13. The CDR3 runs 16 residues. CDR3 sequence: CATQPLAGGLGDTQYF. The CDR3 DNA follows: TGCGCCACCCAGCCCCTAGCGGGAGGGTTAGGAGATACGCAGTATTTT.

This clonotype was found once. Sequence at one end of the junction differs from germline and may be a read error. The chain recombines TRBV12-3 or TRBV12-4 with TRBJ1-5; D not resolved. The CDR3 spans 14 residues. The CDR3 region is CASSLAGSIQPQHF. For the CDR3, the DNA is TGTGCCAGCAGTTTAGCGGGTAGCATTCAGCCCCAGCATTTT.